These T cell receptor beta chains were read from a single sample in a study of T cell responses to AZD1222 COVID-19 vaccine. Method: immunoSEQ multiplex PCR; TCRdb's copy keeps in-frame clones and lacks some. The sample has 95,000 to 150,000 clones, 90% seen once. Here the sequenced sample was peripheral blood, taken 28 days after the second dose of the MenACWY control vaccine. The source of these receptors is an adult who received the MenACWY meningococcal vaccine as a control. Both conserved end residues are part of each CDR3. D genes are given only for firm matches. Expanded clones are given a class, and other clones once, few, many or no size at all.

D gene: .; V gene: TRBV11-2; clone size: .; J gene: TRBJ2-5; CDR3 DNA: TGTGCCAGCAGTTTACAAGAGACCCAGTACTTC; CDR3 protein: CASSLQETQYF
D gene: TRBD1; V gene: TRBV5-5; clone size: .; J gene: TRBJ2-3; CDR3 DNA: TGTGCCAGCGATCGATTGGGGACAGAGAACACAGATACGCAGTATTTT; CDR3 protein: CASDRLGTENTDTQYF
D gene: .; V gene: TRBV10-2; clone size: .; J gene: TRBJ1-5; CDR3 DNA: TGCGCCAGCAGTGACAGGGCGCAGCAGCCCCAGCATTTT; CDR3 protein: CASSDRAQQPQHF
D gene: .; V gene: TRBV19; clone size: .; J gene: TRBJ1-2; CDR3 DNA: TGTGCCAGTAGTATCGTTCCAGGGACTTCCGACTACACCTTC; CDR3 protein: CASSIVPGTSDYTF
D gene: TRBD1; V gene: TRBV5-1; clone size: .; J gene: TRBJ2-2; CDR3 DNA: TGCGCCAGTAAGGACAGGGGGCACGCCGGGGAGCTGTTTTTT; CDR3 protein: CASKDRGHAGELFF
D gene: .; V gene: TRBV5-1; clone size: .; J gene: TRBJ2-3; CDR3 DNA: TGCGCCAGCAGCTTGGGCGTCCGGGCAGGAGATACGCAGTATTTT; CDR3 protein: CASSLGVRAGDTQYF
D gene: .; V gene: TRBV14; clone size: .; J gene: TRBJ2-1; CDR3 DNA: TGTGCCAGCAGCCAGCAAGGGGGAGAGACCACTGGGACCTACAATGAGCAGTTCTTC; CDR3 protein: CASSQQGGETTGTYNEQFF
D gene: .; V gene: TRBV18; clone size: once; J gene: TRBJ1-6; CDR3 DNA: TGTGCCAGCTCACCAACGCAGTATAATTCACCCCTCCACTTT; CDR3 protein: CASSPTQYNSPLHF
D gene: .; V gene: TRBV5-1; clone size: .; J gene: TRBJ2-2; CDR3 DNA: TGCGCCAGCAGCTTGGACGGGGGCGGGAGCCCTCCCACCGGGGAGCTGTTTTTT; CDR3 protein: CASSLDGGGSPPTGELFF
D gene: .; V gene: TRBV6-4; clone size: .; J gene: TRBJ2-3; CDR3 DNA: TGTGCCAGATCAACGGGGGTGGATACGCAGTATTTT; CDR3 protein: CARSTGVDTQYF
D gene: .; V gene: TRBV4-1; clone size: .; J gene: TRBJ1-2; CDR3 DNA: TGCGCCAGCAGCCACGGGACGGTGCTGGGCTACACCTTC; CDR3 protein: CASSHGTVLGYTF
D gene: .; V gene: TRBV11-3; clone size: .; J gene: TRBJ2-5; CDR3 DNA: TGTGCCAGCAGCTTACGACAAACGGAGACCCAGTACTTC; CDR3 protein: CASSLRQTETQYF
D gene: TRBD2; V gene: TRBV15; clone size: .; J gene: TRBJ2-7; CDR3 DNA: TGTGCCACCAGCAGGGGACTAGCGGGCTCCTACGAGCAGTACTTC; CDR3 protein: CATSRGLAGSYEQYF
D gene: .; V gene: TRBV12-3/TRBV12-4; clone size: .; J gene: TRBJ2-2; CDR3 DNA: TGTGCCAGCAGGATCACAGGGGAGCTGTTTTTT; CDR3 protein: CASRITGELFF
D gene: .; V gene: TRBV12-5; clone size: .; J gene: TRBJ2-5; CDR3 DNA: TGTGCTAGTGGTTTGGGAGCCAGGGGGGGATTTGAGACCCAGTACTTC; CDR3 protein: CASGLGARGGFETQYF
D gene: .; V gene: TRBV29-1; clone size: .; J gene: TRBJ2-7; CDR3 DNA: TGCAGCGTTGAAGTAGTTACGGGTCGTTCCTCCGAGCAGTACTTC; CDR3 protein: CSVEVVTGRSSEQYF
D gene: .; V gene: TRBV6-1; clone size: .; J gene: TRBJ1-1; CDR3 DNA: TGTGCCAGCAGTGAAATGAGCGAGACCCCGGCCACTGAAGCTTTCTTT; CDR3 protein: CASSEMSETPATEAFF
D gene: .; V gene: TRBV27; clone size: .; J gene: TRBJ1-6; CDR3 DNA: TGTGCCAGCAGTTATCCAGGGAGTTCACCCCTCCACTTT; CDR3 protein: CASSYPGSSPLHF
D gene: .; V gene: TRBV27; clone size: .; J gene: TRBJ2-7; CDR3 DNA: TGTGCCAGCAGTTTAGGTGAGCGTGGCTACGAGCAGTACTTC; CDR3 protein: CASSLGERGYEQYF
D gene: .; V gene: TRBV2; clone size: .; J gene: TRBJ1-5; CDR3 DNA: TGTGCCAGCAGTGAAGAGGTCAATCAGCCCCAGCATTTT; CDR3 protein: CASSEEVNQPQHF
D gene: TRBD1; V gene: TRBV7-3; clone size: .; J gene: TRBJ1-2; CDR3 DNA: TGTGCCAGCAGCTTCGGACAGGGTGATGGCTACACCTTC; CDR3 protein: CASSFGQGDGYTF
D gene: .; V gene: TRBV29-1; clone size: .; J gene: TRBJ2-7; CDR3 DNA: TGCAGCGTCGCTTCGGGGGACAGCCCCTACGAGCAGTACTTC; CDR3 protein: CSVASGDSPYEQYF
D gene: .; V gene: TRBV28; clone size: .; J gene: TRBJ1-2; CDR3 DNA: TGTGCCAGCAGTGTCTATGACTATGGCTACACCTTC; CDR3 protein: CASSVYDYGYTF
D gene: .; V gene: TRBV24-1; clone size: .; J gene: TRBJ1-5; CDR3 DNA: TGTGCCACCAGTGATTTGGCCGCGGGTCAGCCCCAGCATTTT; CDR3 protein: CATSDLAAGQPQHF
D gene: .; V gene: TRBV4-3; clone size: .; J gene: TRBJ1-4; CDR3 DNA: TGCGCCAGCAGCCAAGAGCAGGGGTGGGCTAATGAAAAACTGTTTTTT; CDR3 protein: CASSQEQGWANEKLFF
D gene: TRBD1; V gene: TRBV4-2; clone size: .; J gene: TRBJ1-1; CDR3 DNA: TGTGCCAGCAGCCAAGTCCACCGGGACAGGGGAAGCGAAGCTTTCTTT; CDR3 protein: CASSQVHRDRGSEAFF
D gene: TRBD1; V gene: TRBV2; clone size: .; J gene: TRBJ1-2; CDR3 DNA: TGTGCCAGCACCATTACAGGGGGCGCTGACTATGGCTACACCTTC; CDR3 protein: CASTITGGADYGYTF
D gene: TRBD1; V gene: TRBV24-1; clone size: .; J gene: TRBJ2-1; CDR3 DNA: TGTGCCACCAGTGATCGTCAGGGGGCGGGCAATGAGCAGTTCTTC; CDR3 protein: CATSDRQGAGNEQFF
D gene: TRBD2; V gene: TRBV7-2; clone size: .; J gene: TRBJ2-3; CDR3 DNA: TGTGCCAGCAGCTTAGCTAGCGGGAAGGGGGCAGATACGCAGTATTTT; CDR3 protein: CASSLASGKGADTQYF
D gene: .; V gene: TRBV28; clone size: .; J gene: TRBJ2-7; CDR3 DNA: TGTGCCAGCAGTGACTGGGGGGCAGGGGAGGCCGAGCAGTACTTC; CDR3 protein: CASSDWGAGEAEQYF
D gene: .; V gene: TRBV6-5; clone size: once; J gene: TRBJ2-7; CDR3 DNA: TGTGCCAGCAGTCGAAGTGGGCAGGGTGGCCACGAGCAGTACTTC; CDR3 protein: CASSRSGQGGHEQYF
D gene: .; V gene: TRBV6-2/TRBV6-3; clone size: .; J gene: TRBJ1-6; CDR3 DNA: TGTGCCAGCAGTGACTCCGGGACACGGAGCTCCTATAATTCACCCCTCCACTTT; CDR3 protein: CASSDSGTRSSYNSPLHF
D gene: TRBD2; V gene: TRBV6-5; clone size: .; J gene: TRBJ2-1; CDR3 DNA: TGTGCCAGCAGTTTCACCGGACTAGCGGGGTACAATGAGCAGTTCTTC; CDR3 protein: CASSFTGLAGYNEQFF
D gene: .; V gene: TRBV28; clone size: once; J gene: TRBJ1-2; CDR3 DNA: TGTGCCAGTCGCTCGTACGGACAGCTCTATGGCTACACCTTC; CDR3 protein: CASRSYGQLYGYTF
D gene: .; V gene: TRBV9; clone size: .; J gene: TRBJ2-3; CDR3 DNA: TGTGCCAGCAGCGAGGCTAGCGTGCAGACGACAGATACGCAGTATTTT; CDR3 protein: CASSEASVQTTDTQYF
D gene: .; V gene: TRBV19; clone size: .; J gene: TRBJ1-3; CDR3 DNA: TGTGCCAGCAGTATAGACAACTACTCTGGAAACACCATATATTTT; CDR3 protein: CASSIDNYSGNTIYF
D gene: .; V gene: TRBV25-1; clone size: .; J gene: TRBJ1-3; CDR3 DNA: TGTGCCAGCAGTGGGCAAGGGTCGATCGCCGGAAACACCATATATTTT; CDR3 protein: CASSGQGSIAGNTIYF
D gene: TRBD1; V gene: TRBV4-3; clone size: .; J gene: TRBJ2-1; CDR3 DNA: TGCGCCAGCAGCCAAGAGGGGACAGGGGCGGGCGAGCAGTTCTTC; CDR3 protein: CASSQEGTGAGEQFF
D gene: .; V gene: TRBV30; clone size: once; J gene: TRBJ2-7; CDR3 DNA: TGTGCCTGGAGTGTTTTGATGGGGGTCCACGAGCAGTACTTC; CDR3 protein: CAWSVLMGVHEQYF
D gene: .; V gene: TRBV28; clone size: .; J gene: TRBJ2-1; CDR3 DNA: TGTGCCAGCAGCCCCAACCGTCTAGCGGTGGGGGGCCATGAGCAGTTCTTC; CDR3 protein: CASSPNRLAVGGHEQFF
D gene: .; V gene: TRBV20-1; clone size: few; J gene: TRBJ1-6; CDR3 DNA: TGCAGTGCTAGTGCGGGGGCCTATAATTCACCCCTCCACTTT; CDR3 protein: CSASAGAYNSPLHF
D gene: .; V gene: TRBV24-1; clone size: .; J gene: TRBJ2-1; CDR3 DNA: TGTGCCACCAGTGAAGGGGTCGATGAGCAGTTCTTC; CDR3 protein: CATSEGVDEQFF
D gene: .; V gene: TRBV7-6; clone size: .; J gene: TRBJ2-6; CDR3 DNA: TGTGCCAGCAGCTCTCTAGGGACCCGCCGGCGCTCTGGGGCCAACGTCCTGACTTTC; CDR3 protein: CASSSLGTRRRSGANVLTF
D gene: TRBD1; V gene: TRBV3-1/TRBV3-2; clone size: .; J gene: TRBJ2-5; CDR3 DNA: TGTGCCAGCAGCCTTTGGACAGGGGATGGAGAAGAGACCCAGTACTTC; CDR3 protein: CASSLWTGDGEETQYF
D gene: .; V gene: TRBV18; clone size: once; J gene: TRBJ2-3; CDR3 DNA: TGTGCCAGCTCCCGGATGGCAGATACGCAGTATTTT; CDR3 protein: CASSRMADTQYF
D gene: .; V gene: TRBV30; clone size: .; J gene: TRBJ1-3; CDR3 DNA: TGTGCCTGGAGTCTCGGCTCTGGAAACACCATATATTTT; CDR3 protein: CAWSLGSGNTIYF
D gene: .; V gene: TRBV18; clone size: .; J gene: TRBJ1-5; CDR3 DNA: TGTGCCAGCTCACAGGACGGAAGCAATCAGCCCCAGCATTTT; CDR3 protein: CASSQDGSNQPQHF
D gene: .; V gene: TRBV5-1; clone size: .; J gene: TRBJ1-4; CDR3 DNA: TGCGCCAGCAGCCCCGGGGGGCTTAATGAAAAACTGTTTTTT; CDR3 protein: CASSPGGLNEKLFF
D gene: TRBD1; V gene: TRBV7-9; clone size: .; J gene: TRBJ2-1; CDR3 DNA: TGTGCCAGCAGCACTGGGACAGGGGGCGTCATACTGGGGTTCTTC; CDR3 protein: CASSTGTGGVILGFF